These 2 T cell receptor beta chains share one sample of origin, sequenced in a study of blood T cell repertoires in COVID-19. Repertoires were generated with immunoSEQ multiplex PCR, while TCRdb's copy carries only in-frame clones and drops some. Among about 110,000 clones, nearly 85% were seen once, and the ten largest hold 6.6%. The sample consisted of peripheral blood. These receptors all stem from a woman aged 45-65 years with acute or convalescent COVID-19.

The chain combines TRBV9 with TRBJ2-1, with 9 bases fitting TRBD2. The CDR3 spans 14 residues. Trimming at V came to 2 bases and at J to 12 bases, leaving 9 bases not matched to a gene. Germline assignment: CDR1 SGDLS and CDR2 YYNGEE. The CDR3 DNA reads as TGTGCCAGCAGCGTGGCGGCTAGCGGGGTTCCGCAGTTCTTC. Its protein product is CASSVAASGVPQFF.

This clone was found once. The chain employs TRBV5-4 and TRBJ1-1, with D possibly matching TRBD1 (6 bases). Germline V gene lookup returns CDR1 SGHNT and CDR2 YYREEE (reference sequence). V dropped 5 bases and J dropped 5 bases, with 16 bases sitting between them. The CDR3 covers 14 residues. For the CDR3, the DNA is TGTGCCAGCAGTGGGGGCGGCCAAGGGACTGAAGCTTTCTTT. Its protein product is CASSGGGQGTEAFF. Looking up the rest from reference TRBV5-4 and TRBJ1-1 gives the full variable domain: ETGVTQSPTHLIKTRGQQVTLRCSSQSGHNTVSWYQQALGQGPQFIFQYYREEENGRGNFPPRFSGLQFPNYSSELNVNALELDDSALYLCASSGGGQGTEAFFGQGTRLTVV.